Listed here are 10 T cell receptor beta chains from one sample, sequenced in a study of cytomegalovirus exposure and HLA in healthy donors. Primers included in the PCR were 60 Vbeta and 13 Jbeta primers. Only in-frame clones appear in the TCRdb table, and some are missing; sequencing was by immunoSEQ multiplex PCR. The sample has over 60,000 clones; roughly 71% are singletons. Sequenced input: PBMCs. The receptors come from a man aged 65-85 years in good health and CMV-seronegative.

The chain has TRBV18 and TRBJ2-7, with 10 nucleotides matching TRBD1. The germline CDR1 and CDR2 sequences are KGHSH and LQKENI. Losses at the gene ends were 6 bases for V and 5 bases for J; bases not matched to a gene: 4. CDR3 length: 13 amino acids. The CDR3 DNA is TGTGCCAGCTCCCATGGACAGGGGGACGAGCAGTACTTC. Residues: CASSHGQGDEQYF. The full variable domain, its missing parts supplied by reference TRBV18 and TRBJ2-7, is NAGVMQNPRHLVRRRGQEARLRCSPMKGHSHVYWYRQLPEEGLKFMVYLQKENIIDESGMPKERFSAEFPKEGPSILRIQQVVRGDSAAYFCASSHGQGDEQYFGPGTRLTVT.

This clone was seen a few times. The chain recombines TRBV7-2 with TRBJ1-5, with 11 positions matching TRBD1. V shed 4 bases and J 3 bases; nucleotides not matched to a gene: 2. CDR1 and CDR2 (germline): SGHTA, FQGNSA. This CDR3 comprises 15 residues. DNA for the CDR3: TGTGCCAGCAGCTGGACAGGGGGCGTCAATCAGCCCCAGCATTTT. Its protein product is CASSWTGGVNQPQHF. The entire variable domain, with the rest obtained from reference TRBV7-2 and TRBJ1-5, is as follows: GAGVSQSPSNKVTEKGKDVELRCDPISGHTALYWYRQSLGQGLEFLIYFQGNSAPDKSGLPSDRFSAERTGGSVSTLTIQRTQQEDSAVYLCASSWTGGVNQPQHFGDGTRLSIL.

The chain is built from TRBV11-2 and TRBJ2-7; 12 bases agree with TRBD2. The CDR3 has 16 amino acids. Germline assignment: CDR1 SGHAT and CDR2 FQNNGV. V shed 5 bases and J 4 bases; nucleotides not matched to a gene: 9. CDR3 DNA sequence: TGTGCCAGCAGCCCTTCACTAGCGGGGGGTTTTTACGAGCAGTACTTC. This gives the protein CASSPSLAGGFYEQYF.

The chain recombines TRBV4-1 with TRBJ2-1; no firm D call. This CDR3 is 14 amino acids long. Germline values: CDR1 MGHRA, CDR2 YSYEKL. The ends were cut back, 0 bases at V and 8 bases at J, with 11 bases in the middle. Here the CDR3 DNA reads TGCGCCAGCAGCCAAGATCGGAGCGAAGATGAGCAGTTCTTC. This codes for CASSQDRSEDEQFF.

This chain connects TRBV2 to TRBJ2-5, with 7 bases matching TRBD1. The assigned J gene may be wrong: the sequence end matches TRBJ2-7 better. Germline lookup yields CDR1 SNHLY and CDR2 FYNNEI. The CDR3 length is 14 residues. Here the CDR3 reads CASSRDRTSYEQYF. In DNA form, the CDR3 reads TGTGCCAGCAGTCGGGACAGAACCTCCTACGAGCAGTACTTC.

The rearrangement links TRBV6-5 to TRBJ1-1, with 9 bases that match TRBD1. With V trimmed by 8 bases and J by 3 bases, 7 bases remained unmatched. The CDR3 covers 14 residues. CDR1 is MNHEY and CDR2 is SVGAGI in the germline V gene. The CDR3 nucleotides are TGTGCCAGCCGGAGACAGGGGGGAGACACTGAAGCTTTCTTT. This encodes CASRRQGGDTEAFF.

This clone was counted only a few times. V is TRBV4-3 and J is TRBJ1-2; the match to TRBD1 covers 10 bases. The CDR3 is made up of 15 amino acids. V shed 1 base and J 2 bases; nucleotides not matched to a gene: 1. The germline gives CDR1 LGHNA, CDR2 YSLEER. CDR3 nucleotides: TGCGCCAGCAGCCAAGCGACAGGGGGCAACTATGGCTACACCTTC. This translates into CASSQATGGNYGYTF.

This clone has a single count. The chain joins TRBV6-1 to TRBJ1-2, with a possible D match to TRBD1 (5 bases). Trimming left V 0 bases short and J 5 bases short, with 13 bases between. Germline V gene data show CDR1 as MNHNS and CDR2 as SASEGT. The CDR3 sequence is 15 residues long. The CDR3 region is CASSEAGRGWYGYTF. Here the CDR3 DNA reads TGTGCCAGCAGTGAAGCGGGGAGGGGCTGGTATGGCTACACCTTC.

CDR3 loop: CASSLAVAGNYGYTF. CDR3 nucleotide sequence: TGTGCCAGCAGCTTAGCCGTGGCAGGGAACTATGGCTACACCTTC. The chain is built from TRBV7-8 and TRBJ1-2; TRBD1 might be the D (5 bases). CDR1 is SGHVS, CDR2 FQNEAQ, per germline. This CDR3 has 15 amino acids. Trimming cost V 0 bases and J 2 bases, with 10 bases left between them.

This clone was detected only once. The chain combines TRBV28 with TRBJ1-5; the D gene is possibly TRBD1 (5 bases). Germline V gives CDR1 MDHEN, CDR2 SYDVKM. Trimming removed 5 bases from V and 5 bases from J, with 10 bases in between. The CDR3 has 13 amino acids. The CDR3 is CASSVTGHQPQHF. The DNA of the CDR3 is TGTGCCAGCAGTGTAACAGGTCATCAGCCCCAGCATTTT.